This is a list of T cell receptor beta chains from one sample in a study of T cells in localized non-small cell lung cancer. Assay: immunoSEQ multiplex PCR; the TCRdb copy retains only in-frame clones and omits some. The sample contains 40,000 to 65,000 clones, approximately 88% of which appear only once. This specimen was peripheral blood mononuclear cells, taken before any cancer treatment. Source of these receptors: a man between 40 and 75 years old with stage III lung adenocarcinoma. CDR3s include the opening cysteine and the closing phenylalanine or tryptophan. A D gene is named only where the DNA matches it firmly. Size is stated for part of the rows, as once, few or many counts, or as a class when the clone is expanded.

j_call d_call v_call clone_size cdr3_nt cdr3_aa
TRBJ2-3 - TRBV2 once TGTGCCAGCAGTGAGACAGGAAACACAGATACGCAGTATTTT CASSETGNTDTQYF
TRBJ1-5 TRBD1 TRBV7-2 once TGTGCCAGCAGCCCCGGGACAGCGAGCAATCAGCCCCAGCATTTT CASSPGTASNQPQHF
TRBJ2-1 TRBD1 TRBV7-2 - TGTGCCAGCAGCTTCACAGGGGGCTCCTACAATGAGCAGTTCTTC CASSFTGGSYNEQFF
TRBJ1-4 - TRBV19 - TGTGCCAGTAGCCCTACAGGAAATGAAAAACTGTTTTTT CASSPTGNEKLFF
TRBJ2-2 TRBD2 TRBV5-6 - TGTGCCAGCAGTTGGACTAGAGCCGGGGAGCTGTTTTTT CASSWTRAGELFF
TRBJ2-5 - TRBV7-2 - TGTGCCAGCAGCACCACAACCGGGACGGAGACCCAGTACTTC CASSTTTGTETQYF
TRBJ1-2 - TRBV19 - TGTGCCAGTAGAACTCTTGGGCTCTACACCTTC CASRTLGLYTF
TRBJ2-1 - TRBV19 - TGTGCCGCAGGGGGGGCAGGATACAATGAGCAGTTCTTC CAAGGAGYNEQFF
TRBJ1-2 - TRBV9 - TGTGCCAGCAGCGGGACAGTCGGTGGCTACACCTTC CASSGTVGGYTF
TRBJ1-4 - TRBV5-6 - TGTGCCAGCAGCTTGGACGGTGAAAAACTGTTTTTT CASSLDGEKLFF
TRBJ2-2 - TRBV6-1 - TGTGCCAGCAGTGGGCAGTGGGAGGTAGGGGAGCTGTTTTTT CASSGQWEVGELFF
TRBJ1-2 - TRBV19 - TGTGCCAGTAGTTTACCAGATTATGGCTACACCTTC CASSLPDYGYTF
TRBJ2-1 TRBD2 TRBV28 - TGTGCCAGCAGTTCCCCCGGACTAGCGGGGGTCTACAATGAGCAGTTCTTC CASSSPGLAGVYNEQFF
TRBJ2-4 TRBD1 TRBV4-2 - TGTGCCAGCAGCGAAACTGACAGGGGGAACATTCAGTACTTC CASSETDRGNIQYF
TRBJ1-2 - TRBV5-1 once TGCGCCAGCAGCTTGGATGACTATGGCTACACCTTC CASSLDDYGYTF
TRBJ2-1 TRBD2 TRBV7-3 - TGTGCCAGCAGCTCACCCGGACTAGACAATGAGCAGTTCTTC CASSSPGLDNEQFF
TRBJ1-1 - TRBV4-2 few TGTGCCAGCAGCCAAGATCCTAGCAGTAATGAAGCTTTCTTT CASSQDPSSNEAFF
TRBJ2-7 - TRBV4-3 - TGCGCCAGCAGCCAAGTCACCGGCGGAACCTACGAGCAGTACTTC CASSQVTGGTYEQYF
TRBJ1-5 - TRBV19 - TGTGCCAGTAGTGGGGCTGACAATCAGCCCCAGCATTTT CASSGADNQPQHF
TRBJ1-1 - TRBV7-9 - TGTGCCAGCAGCTTAAGTGGGGCGGGGAACACTGAAGCTTTCTTT CASSLSGAGNTEAFF
TRBJ2-2 TRBD2 TRBV7-9 - TGTGCCAGCAGCTCAGTAGCGGGAGGGAACACCGGGGAGCTGTTTTTT CASSSVAGGNTGELFF
TRBJ1-1 - TRBV6-5 - TGTGCCAGCAGTTCGTTCTTACTGAACACTGAAGCTTTCTTT CASSSFLLNTEAFF
TRBJ2-3 - TRBV7-3 few TGTGCCAGCAGCATCGTGGGGACAGATACGCAGTATTTT CASSIVGTDTQYF
TRBJ2-1 TRBD2 TRBV29-1 - TGCAGCGTTTTTAGCGGGGGAGTCGGTGAGCAGTTCTTC CSVFSGGVGEQFF
TRBJ1-2 - TRBV5-1 once TGCGCCAGCAGCTTGGTCGACGCGAAGTATGGCTACACCTTC CASSLVDAKYGYTF
TRBJ2-5 - TRBV21-1 - TGTGCCAGCTCGTGGCAGGGACCAAAAGAGACCCAGTACTTC CASSWQGPKETQYF
TRBJ2-3 TRBD1 TRBV5-1 - TGCGCCAGCAGCATTGGACAGGGGGGGACAGATACGCAGTATTTT CASSIGQGGTDTQYF
TRBJ2-3 TRBD2 TRBV13 - TGTGCCAGCAGCAGAAGCCTAGCGGGAGGGAGCACAGATACGCAGTATTTT CASSRSLAGGSTDTQYF
TRBJ1-2 - TRBV2 - TGTGCCAGCAGGGGCCCCCAAGGGAATGGCTACACCTTC CASRGPQGNGYTF
TRBJ2-2 - TRBV11-3 - TGTGCCAGCAGCCGCCCGAGGGGGAACACCGGGGAGCTGTTTTTT CASSRPRGNTGELFF
TRBJ2-7 - TRBV7-2 - TGTGCCAGCAGCTTAGCGGGGGGTCCCTACGAGCAGTACTTC CASSLAGGPYEQYF
TRBJ1-2 - TRBV21-1 - TGTGCCAGCAGCATACTACCCGACCCAGGGAGGTATGGCTACACCTTC CASSILPDPGRYGYTF
TRBJ1-2 - TRBV13 - TGTGCCAGCACCCATCTTACGGACAGAAACTATGGCTACACCTTC CASTHLTDRNYGYTF
TRBJ1-2 - TRBV2 - TGTGCCAGCACTGACATAGCTAACTATGGCTACACCTTC CASTDIANYGYTF
TRBJ2-7 TRBD1 TRBV4-3 - TGCGCCAGCAGCCAGGGAACAGGGGGCGGATACGAGCAGTACTTC CASSQGTGGGYEQYF
TRBJ2-2 - TRBV19 - TGTGCCAGTAAGGAGGGGGCAGATGCCGGGGAGCTGTTTTTT CASKEGADAGELFF
TRBJ2-2 TRBD1 TRBV10-3 once TGTGCCATCAGTGTAAGCCGCACAGGGGGCGGCACCGGGGAGCTGTTTTTT CAISVSRTGGGTGELFF
TRBJ2-7 - TRBV15 - TGTGCCACCAGAGGGACAATTTTCTCCTACGAGCAGTACTTC CATRGTIFSYEQYF
TRBJ2-7 - TRBV7-2 - TGTGCCAGCAGCTCCCCCCCTGGACATTTGCAGTACTTC CASSSPPGHLQYF
TRBJ1-2 - TRBV27 once TGTGCCAGCAGTTTCCGACAGAACTATGGCTACACCTTC CASSFRQNYGYTF
TRBJ2-1 - TRBV25-1 - TGTGCCAGCAATCAGGACGGTTACAATGAGCAGTTCTTC CASNQDGYNEQFF
TRBJ2-7 TRBD2 TRBV6-4 - TGTGCCAGCAGTGACAAAAGACTAGCGGGAGTAAGCTCCTACGAGCAGTACTTC CASSDKRLAGVSSYEQYF
TRBJ2-1 - TRBV13 once TGTGCCAGCAGCCGGCTAGGGAGCTCCTACAATGAGCAGTTCTTC CASSRLGSSYNEQFF
TRBJ2-1 - TRBV19 once TGTGCCAGTATCTCAAAGGGAAGGAATGAGCAGTTCTTC CASISKGRNEQFF
TRBJ2-1 - TRBV7-9 - TGTGCCAGCAGCCCTCGCGGGGAAGGGCTCTACAATGAGCAGTTCTTC CASSPRGEGLYNEQFF
TRBJ1-2 - TRBV28 - TGTGCCAGCAGTTCCGCAGGAAACTATGGCTACACCTTC CASSSAGNYGYTF
TRBJ2-5 TRBD2 TRBV4-2 - TGTGCCAGCAGCCAAGAGACTAGCGGGGGCCGGGAGACCCAGTACTTC CASSQETSGGRETQYF
TRBJ2-4 TRBD2 TRBV7-9 - TGTGCCAGCAGCTTAGGCAGGCTAGCGGCGAGGGACATTCAGTACTTC CASSLGRLAARDIQYF
TRBJ2-5 TRBD2 TRBV10-2 once TGCGCCAGCAGTGAACCCGGGACTAGCGGGGAGACCCAGTACTTC CASSEPGTSGETQYF
TRBJ2-7 TRBD2 TRBV19 - TGTGCCAGTAGTATCGGACTAGGCGGGGAGCAGTACTTC CASSIGLGGEQYF
TRBJ2-7 - TRBV5-1 - TGCGCCAGCAGCTTGGATCCGGGGGGCCTCTACGAGCAGTACTTC CASSLDPGGLYEQYF
TRBJ1-1 - TRBV11-3 - TGTGCCAGCAGCCGACCGGTGACAGCAGATGCGAACACTGAAGCTTTCTTT CASSRPVTADANTEAFF
TRBJ1-2 - TRBV6-5 few TGTGCCAGCGGTCGCGGGTTCCGAGGTGGCTACACCTTC CASGRGFRGGYTF
TRBJ2-5 - TRBV9 - TGTGCCAGCAGCGTAGGGTCTGCCGGGGCCCAAGAGACCCAGTACTTC CASSVGSAGAQETQYF
TRBJ2-7 - TRBV30 - TGTGCCTGGAGCGCCGGGGGTTCGGGCGAGCAGTACTTC CAWSAGGSGEQYF
TRBJ1-1 TRBD1 TRBV7-3 few TGTGCCAGCAGTCGACAGGGCGACACTGAAGCTTTCTTT CASSRQGDTEAFF
TRBJ2-2 TRBD1 TRBV9 - TGTGCCAGCAGCGTGCAGACAGGGGCTCACTCGAACACCGGGGAGCTGTTTTTT CASSVQTGAHSNTGELFF
TRBJ2-5 - TRBV7-2 - TGTGCCAGCAGCTCGGGACTTCAAGAGACCCAGTACTTC CASSSGLQETQYF
TRBJ2-7 - TRBV27 - TGTGCCAGCAGTTTTCTACAGGGAGGCAGCGAGCAGTACTTC CASSFLQGGSEQYF